This T cell receptor (beta chain) emerged from a study of CD8 T cells in Susac syndrome. Study results and limitations: The authors acknowledged that their TCR sequencing and HLA analysis involved a relatively small number of individuals.

The RNA, about 0.5 to 1 ug, was put through reverse transcription using random hexamers. An immunoSEQ multiplex PCR amplified TCR beta CDR3 over 54 Vbeta and 13 Jbeta. MiXCR, applied by TCRdb to the immunoSEQ multiplex PCR reads, yields one record per CDR3 protein. This table holds around 160,000 distinct CDR3 sequences, around 95% found once. CDR3 length: 12 residues. The J segment lost 2 bases and the V segment lost 6 bases, leaving 0 bases of the junction unmatched. With regard to this clonotype: Its antigen is as yet unknown.

The clonotype originates from a human donor in good health. Sequencing was performed on CD4+ T cells from PBMCs. The rearrangement joins TRBV12-3 or TRBV12-4 to TRBJ2-5; 7 bases line up with TRBD1. In nucleotides, the CDR3 is TGTGCCAGCAGGGGACAGCAAGAGACCCAGTACTTC. This codes for CASRGQQETQYF.